This TCR beta chain was documented in a study of OX40 agonist ivuxolimab in advanced cancers. Here immunoSEQ multiplex PCR was the method, and the copy in TCRdb shows in-frame clones only, minus some. The repertoire has 98,000 or so clones, roughly nine tenths of them found once; the top ten carry around 2.5%. The CDR3 spans 17 residues. Germline CDR1 and CDR2: SNHLY and FYNNEI. V lost 4 bases, J lost 5 bases, and 20 bases lay in between. The starting material was CD4+ or CD8+ T cells sorted from blood, obtained in a trial of the OX40 agonist ivuxolimab. The receptor was derived from an adult with an advanced solid tumor such as melanoma, head and neck, liver or kidney cancer. The chain links TRBV2 to TRBJ2-2; D is unclear. The CDR3 sequence: CASSGQGQSSGTGELFF. CDR3 nucleotide sequence: TGTGCCAGCAGTGGTCAAGGTCAATCGTCCGGTACCGGGGAGCTGTTTTTT.